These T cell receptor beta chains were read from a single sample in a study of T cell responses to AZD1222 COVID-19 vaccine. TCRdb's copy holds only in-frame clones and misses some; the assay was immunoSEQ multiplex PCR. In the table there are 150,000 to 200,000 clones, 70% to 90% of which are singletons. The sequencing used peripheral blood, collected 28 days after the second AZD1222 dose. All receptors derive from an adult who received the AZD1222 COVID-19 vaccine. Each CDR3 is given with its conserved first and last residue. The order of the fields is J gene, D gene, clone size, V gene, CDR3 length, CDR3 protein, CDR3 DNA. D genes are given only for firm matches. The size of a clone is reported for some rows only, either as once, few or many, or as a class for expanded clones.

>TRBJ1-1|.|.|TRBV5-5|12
CASSHPGAEAFF
TGTGCCAGCAGCCATCCGGGAGCTGAAGCTTTCTTT
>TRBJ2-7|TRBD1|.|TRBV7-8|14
CASSQDRGDHEQYF
TGTGCCAGCAGCCAGGACAGGGGGGACCACGAGCAGTACTTC
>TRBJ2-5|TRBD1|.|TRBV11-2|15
CASSPGQGPMETQYF
TGTGCCAGCAGTCCGGGACAGGGGCCAATGGAGACCCAGTACTTC
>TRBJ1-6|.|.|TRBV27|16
CASSLLGLGYNSPLHF
TGTGCCAGCAGTTTATTGGGTTTGGGTTATAATTCACCCCTCCACTTT
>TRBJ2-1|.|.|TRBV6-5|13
CASSGGFYNEQFF
TGTGCCAGCAGCGGGGGCTTCTACAATGAGCAGTTCTTC
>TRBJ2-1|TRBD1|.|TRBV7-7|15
CASSRTGASYNEQFF
TGTGCTAGCAGCCGGACAGGAGCCTCCTACAATGAGCAGTTCTTC
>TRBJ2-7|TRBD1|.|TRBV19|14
CASSPWDRSYEQYF
TGTGCCAGTAGTCCATGGGACAGGTCCTACGAGCAGTACTTC
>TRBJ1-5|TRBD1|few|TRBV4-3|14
CASSHGQGDQPQHF
TGCGCCAGCAGCCACGGACAGGGCGATCAGCCCCAGCATTTT
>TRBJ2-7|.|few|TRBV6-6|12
CASSSGFYEQYF
TGTGCCAGCAGTTCAGGGTTCTACGAGCAGTACTTC
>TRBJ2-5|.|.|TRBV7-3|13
CASSLGSQETQYF
TGTGCCAGCAGCTTAGGGTCCCAAGAGACCCAGTACTTC
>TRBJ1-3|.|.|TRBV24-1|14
CATGPGRSGNTIYF
TGTGCCACCGGGCCGGGGCGCTCTGGAAACACCATATATTTT
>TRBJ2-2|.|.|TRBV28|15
CASSPIGTDTGELFF
TGTGCCAGCAGTCCCATCGGGACTGACACCGGGGAGCTGTTTTTT
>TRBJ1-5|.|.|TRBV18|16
CASSPAGGAAVQPQHF
TGTGCCAGCTCGCCCGCGGGTGGGGCTGCGGTGCAGCCCCAGCATTTT
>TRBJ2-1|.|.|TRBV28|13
CASWGLSYNEQFF
TGTGCCAGCTGGGGTCTCTCCTACAATGAGCAGTTCTTC
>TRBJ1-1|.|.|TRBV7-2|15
CASSLAGSPNTEAFF
TGTGCCAGCAGCTTAGCCGGGTCTCCGAACACTGAAGCTTTCTTT
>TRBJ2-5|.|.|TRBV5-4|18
CASSQRSGGIVYQETQYF
TGTGCCAGCAGTCAGAGGTCCGGGGGCATCGTGTACCAAGAGACCCAGTACTTC
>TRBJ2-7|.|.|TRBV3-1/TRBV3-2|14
CASSPEGSSYEQYF
TGTGCCAGCAGCCCAGAAGGTTCCTCCTACGAGCAGTACTTC
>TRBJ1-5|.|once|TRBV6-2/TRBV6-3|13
CASSYSTAQPQHF
TGTGCCAGCAGTTACTCGACAGCTCAACCCCAGCATTTT
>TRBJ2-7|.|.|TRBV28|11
CASHSAYEQYF
TGTGCCAGCCACAGCGCCTACGAGCAGTACTTC
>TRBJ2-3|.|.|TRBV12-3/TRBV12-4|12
CASSGTMLFQYF
TGTGCCAGCAGCGGTACTATGCTCTTCCAGTATTTT
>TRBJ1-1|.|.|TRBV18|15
CASSPQGHLNTEAFF
TGTGCCAGCTCACCACAAGGACATCTGAACACTGAAGCTTTCTTT
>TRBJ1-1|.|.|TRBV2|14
CASSEGRGNTEAFF
TGTGCCAGCAGTGAAGGCAGGGGGAACACTGAAGCTTTCTTT
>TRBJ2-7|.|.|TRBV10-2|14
CASSESARGDEQYF
TGCGCCAGCAGTGAGTCGGCCAGGGGGGACGAGCAGTACTTC
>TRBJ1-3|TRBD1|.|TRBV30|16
CAWSSGTEGPGNTIYF
TGTGCCTGGAGTTCGGGGACAGAAGGTCCGGGAAACACCATATATTTT
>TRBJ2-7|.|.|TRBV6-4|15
CASSDSEGRTYEQYF
TGTGCCAGCAGTGACTCGGAGGGGCGAACCTACGAGCAGTACTTC
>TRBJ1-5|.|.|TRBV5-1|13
CASSWDGNQPQHF
TGCGCCAGCAGCTGGGACGGGAATCAGCCCCAGCATTTT
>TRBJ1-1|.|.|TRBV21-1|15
CASNPGHRRNTEAFF
TGTGCCAGCAACCCGGGACACCGGAGAAACACTGAAGCTTTCTTT
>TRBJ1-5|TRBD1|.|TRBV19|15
CASSIGQGADQPQHF
TGTGCCAGTAGTATAGGGCAGGGGGCCGATCAGCCCCAGCATTTT
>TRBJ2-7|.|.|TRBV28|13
CASWGGGPYEQYF
TGTGCCTCCTGGGGGGGCGGCCCCTACGAGCAGTACTTC
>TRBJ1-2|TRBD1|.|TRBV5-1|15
CASSLAGQGNSGYTF
TGCGCCAGCAGCTTGGCCGGACAGGGAAATAGCGGCTACACCTTC
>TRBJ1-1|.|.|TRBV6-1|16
CASSVFSGQLNTEAFF
TGTGCCAGCAGTGTTTTCTCAGGACAGTTGAACACTGAAGCTTTCTTT
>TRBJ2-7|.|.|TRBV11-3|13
CASSPGRGDEQYF
TGTGCCAGCAGCCCGGGGCGGGGCGACGAGCAGTACTTC
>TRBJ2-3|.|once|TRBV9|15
CASSARAYSTDTQYF
TGTGCCAGCAGCGCCAGGGCCTATAGCACAGATACGCAGTATTTT
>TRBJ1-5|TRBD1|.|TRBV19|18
CASTSYPRDRGHNQPQHF
TGTGCCAGTACGAGTTACCCCCGGGACAGGGGACACAATCAGCCCCAGCATTTT
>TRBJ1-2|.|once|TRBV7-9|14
CASSFPGRAYGYTF
TGTGCCAGCAGCTTTCCCGGCCGAGCCTATGGCTACACCTTC